What follows are 5 T cell receptor beta chains derived from one specimen sequenced in a study of neurological immune-mediated disorders. MiXCR, run by TCRdb on the 5' RACE reads, gives a single entry per CDR3 protein. The table lists 75,000 to 90,000 distinct CDR3 sequences, around 10% of them singletons, with about 1.8% in the top ten. The sample taken for sequencing was PBMCs. The source is a man aged 40-50 years in good health.

This clonotype was recorded at least ten times. V usage is TRBV5-1 and J usage is TRBJ2-7; D possibly uses TRBD1 or TRBD2 (6 bases each). V shed 6 bases and J shed 0 bases, with 16 bases lying between them. The CDR3 spans 15 residues. Germline V gene sequence: CDR1 SGHRS, CDR2 YFSETQ. The CDR3, as DNA: TGCGCCAGCAAGCGAGGGGGGCCCGACTCCTACGAGCAGTACTTC. It translates to CASKRGGPDSYEQYF.

This rearrangement joins TRBV5-5 to TRBJ2-1; 10 positions agree with TRBD1. Per the germline V gene, CDR1 is SGHKS and CDR2 is YYEKEE (reference sequence). This CDR3 contains 16 residues. V was clipped by 4 bases and J by 0 bases; unmatched bases: 4. CDR3 sequence: CASSPRDRGSYNEQFF. The CDR3 nucleotides are TGTGCCAGCAGCCCCAGGGACAGGGGCTCCTACAATGAGCAGTTCTTC.

This clonotype appeared many times. The V and J genes are TRBV20-1 and TRBJ1-2, with TRBD1 as a possible D gene (6 bases). V lost 2 bases to trimming and J lost 4 bases, with 23 bases between them. Per the germline V gene, CDR1 is DFQATT and CDR2 is SNEGSKA (reference sequence). The CDR3 loop spans 17 amino acids. CDR3 nucleotide sequence: TGCAGTGCTAGACACCTCCCTACGGAGGGGGTGGTCTATGGCTACACCTTC. This codes for CSARHLPTEGVVYGYTF.

On this clonotype: A read error may be the cause here, since a much bigger clone is one base away. The chain recombines TRBV3-1 with TRBJ1-2; TRBD1 aligns across 7 bases. This CDR3 region has 14 residues. The germline CDR1 and CDR2 sequences are LGHDT and YNNKEL (reference sequence). CDR3: CANSPRTGWDGYTF. The DNA for the CDR3 is TGTGCCAACAGCCCCCGGACAGGATGGGATGGCTACACCTTC.

This clonotype was seen at least ten times. The chain combines TRBV5-1 with TRBJ1-2; maybe TRBD1 (6 bases). The CDR3 runs 15 residues. From germline, CDR1 is SGHRS and CDR2 YFSETQ. Trimming removed 1 base from V and 5 bases from J, with 15 bases in between. CDR3 in amino acids: CASSLSDMGQYGYTF. The CDR3 DNA follows: TGCGCCAGCAGCTTGTCGGATATGGGACAATATGGCTACACCTTC.